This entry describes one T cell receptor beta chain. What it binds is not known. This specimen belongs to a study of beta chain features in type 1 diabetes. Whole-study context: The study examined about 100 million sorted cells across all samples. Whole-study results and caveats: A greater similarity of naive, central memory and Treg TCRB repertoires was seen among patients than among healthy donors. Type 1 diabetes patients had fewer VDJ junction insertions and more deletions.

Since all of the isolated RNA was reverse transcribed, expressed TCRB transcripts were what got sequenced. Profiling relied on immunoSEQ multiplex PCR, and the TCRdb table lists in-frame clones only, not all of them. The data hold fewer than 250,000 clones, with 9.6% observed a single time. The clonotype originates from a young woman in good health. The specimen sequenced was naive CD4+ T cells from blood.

CDR3 in amino acids: CAWSDRSYGYTF. The CDR3 coding sequence is TGTGCCTGGAGCGACAGGAGCTATGGCTACACCTTC. The genes are TRBV30 and TRBJ1-2, with D possibly TRBD1 on 6 matching bases. V was trimmed by 3 bases and J by 4 bases, leaving 9 bases between them. CDR3 length: 12 residues. Germline V gives CDR1 GTSNPN, CDR2 SVGIG (reference sequence).